The rows below give T cell receptor beta chains drawn from one sample of a study of blood T cell repertoires in COVID-19. Sequencing used immunoSEQ multiplex PCR; TCRdb keeps in-frame clones, though not all of them. Among 180,000 or so clones listed, roughly nine tenths were seen once. The sequencing sample was made of PBMCs or T cells enriched from blood (not recorded which). Receptors were obtained from a woman in her forties with acute COVID-19. Both conserved end residues are part of each CDR3. A D gene is named only where the DNA matches it firmly. A row's size may be missing; if present it is once, few, many or a size class.

TRBJ2-7,TRBD2,NA,TRBV20-1,TGCAGTGCTAGTCCAGCGGGAGGATCCTACGAGCAGTACTTC,CSASPAGGSYEQYF
TRBJ1-2,NA,NA,TRBV10-2,TGCGCCACCCTCGCTCTGGACTCTGGCTACACCTTC,CATLALDSGYTF
TRBJ2-1,NA,NA,TRBV30,TGTGCCTGGATAGCCCTAGGGGGGGTTAACAATGAGCAGTTCTTC,CAWIALGGVNNEQFF
TRBJ1-4,NA,NA,TRBV28,TGTGCCAGCAGTTCCGCCTCAAGAGCAACTAATGAAAAACTGTTTTTT,CASSSASRATNEKLFF
TRBJ2-3,TRBD2,NA,TRBV7-2,TGTGCCAGCAGATACGGACTAGCGGGAGGGGATACCACAGATACGCAGTATTTT,CASRYGLAGGDTTDTQYF
TRBJ1-2,NA,NA,TRBV11-2,TGTGCCAGCAGCTTACAGGGATATGACTATGGCTACACCTTC,CASSLQGYDYGYTF
TRBJ2-3,NA,NA,TRBV12-5,TGTGCTAGTGGTATAGGGGGGACTACTCGGGCAGATACGCAGTATTTT,CASGIGGTTRADTQYF
TRBJ1-2,TRBD1,NA,TRBV7-9,TGTGCCAGCAGCTTAGCCCCGGGACAGGGGGCCTACTATGGCTACACCTTC,CASSLAPGQGAYYGYTF
TRBJ1-1,TRBD1,once,TRBV18,TGTGCCAGCTCACCCCTAGACAGGGGCACTGAAGCTTTCTTT,CASSPLDRGTEAFF
TRBJ1-1,NA,NA,TRBV29-1,TGCAGCGTTGAAGGGTTGGGAGAGGGCACTGAAGCTTTCTTT,CSVEGLGEGTEAFF
TRBJ2-6,NA,NA,TRBV19,TGTGCCAGTAGCCGCAGGGGTGACAGCTCTGGGGCCAACGTCCTGACTTTC,CASSRRGDSSGANVLTF
TRBJ1-2,TRBD1,once,TRBV25-1,TGTGCCAGCAGTACCTCCAGGGGGCGGATTTCGGGAGGCTACACCTTC,CASSTSRGRISGGYTF
TRBJ2-2,NA,few,TRBV7-7,TGTGCTAGCCCGAGCTCTCCCGCGAACACCGGGGAGCTGTTTTTT,CASPSSPANTGELFF
TRBJ2-5,NA,NA,TRBV7-2,TGTGCCAGCAGCTACACGTGGGAGACCCAGTACTTC,CASSYTWETQYF
TRBJ2-5,NA,NA,TRBV7-3,TGTGCCAGCAGCTTAACGGTGTTTGGGGGGACTCAAGAGACCCAGTACTTC,CASSLTVFGGTQETQYF
TRBJ1-4,NA,NA,TRBV16,TGTGCCAGCAGCCAATCGTTCGGACACCGCCTTATTACAACTAATGAAAAACTGTTTTTT,CASSQSFGHRLITTNEKLFF
TRBJ1-5,NA,NA,TRBV3-1/TRBV3-2,TGTGCCAGCAGCCCGGTTGTGGGCCTCAATCAGCCCCAGCATTTT,CASSPVVGLNQPQHF
TRBJ1-4,TRBD1,once,TRBV4-1,TGCGCCAGCAGGGACCGACAGGGGGTTAATGAAAAACTGTTTTTT,CASRDRQGVNEKLFF
TRBJ2-1,TRBD1,NA,TRBV5-4,TGTGCCAGCAGTTTCGTCCGGGACAGCTACAATGAGCAGTTCTTC,CASSFVRDSYNEQFF
TRBJ2-5,NA,NA,TRBV6-5,TGTGCCAGCGCAAGTGGCGGCGGGACCCAGTACTTC,CASASGGGTQYF
TRBJ1-4,NA,NA,TRBV7-9,TGTGCCAGCAGCCAAACAGGAGAAAAACTGTTTTTT,CASSQTGEKLFF
TRBJ1-1,NA,NA,TRBV9,TGTGCCAGCAGCCCATTTGGGGGCATGAACACTGAAGCTTTCTTT,CASSPFGGMNTEAFF
TRBJ1-4,TRBD1,NA,TRBV7-9,TGTGCCAGCAGCAATACAGGGGAAATTAATGAAAAACTGTTTTTT,CASSNTGEINEKLFF
TRBJ2-3,TRBD2,NA,TRBV2,TGTGCCAGCAGTGACCAGGGCCGCGGGGGGGTGTGGGATACGCAGTATTTT,CASSDQGRGGVWDTQYF
TRBJ1-4,TRBD1,NA,TRBV27,TGTGCCAGCGGTATGGACAGGGGAGGGATTGAAAAACTGTTTTTT,CASGMDRGGIEKLFF
TRBJ2-3,TRBD2,few,TRBV5-1,TGCGCCAGCAGCTTGGGAAGCGGGGGAGCCTACGATACGCAGTATTTT,CASSLGSGGAYDTQYF